This T cell receptor (beta chain) appears in the sequencing data of a study of blood T cell repertoires in COVID-19. This clone was seen just once. The germline V gene encodes CDR1 MGHRA and CDR2 YSYEKL. Trimming pared 0 bases from V and 0 bases from J, leaving 6 bases between. This CDR3 comprises 15 residues. The data were produced by immunoSEQ multiplex PCR, yet TCRdb's version contains in-frame clones alone and is incomplete. The data contain 120,000 or so clones, around 81% of them singletons. Sequenced sample: peripheral blood. The V gene is TRBV4-1, the J gene TRBJ1-3; unclear D gene. The clonotype originates from a man in his thirties or forties with COVID-19, enrolled during active disease. CDR3 in amino acids: CASSQDVNSGNTIYF. CDR3 DNA sequence: TGCGCCAGCAGCCAAGATGTCAACTCTGGAAACACCATATATTTT.